A single sample gave rise to the 2 T cell receptor beta chains below, sequenced in a study of cytomegalovirus exposure and HLA in healthy donors. A multiplex PCR was run with 60 Vbeta primers and 13 Jbeta primers. Method: immunoSEQ multiplex PCR; TCRdb's copy keeps in-frame clones and lacks some. The sample records more than 60,000 clones, approximately 80% being singletons. Sample: PBMCs. These receptors all come from a woman in her thirties or forties in good health and CMV-seropositive.

Comments on this clone: In the same sample, other DNA sequences code for this CDR3. The V gene is TRBV5-1, the J gene TRBJ1-1; no clear D. The CDR3 length is 13 residues. Germline V gene data show CDR1 as SGHRS and CDR2 as YFSETQ. V was cut by 1 base and J by 1 base, with 5 bases left in between. The CDR3 protein is CASSLTANTEAFF. The CDR3 nucleotides are TGCGCCAGCAGCTTGACAGCGAACACTGAAGCTTTCTTT.

This clone was seen more than once but under ten times. The chain carries TRBV6-6 and TRBJ2-4, with D possibly TRBD2 on 5 matching bases. CDR1 is MNHNY and CDR2 is SVGAGI in the germline V gene (reference sequence). V lost 5 bases and J lost 7, with 15 bases in between. The CDR3 contains 14 residues. The CDR3 DNA follows: TGTGCCAGCAGTCCCCGTAGTAGCGTGAACATTCAGTACTTC. It specifies CASSPRSSVNIQYF.